This T cell receptor (beta chain) emerged from a study of early T cells in non-severe SARS-CoV-2 infection. Study background: RNA in bulk from unsorted whole blood was sequenced, and chains were unpaired.

The study, taken as a whole, reports: VDJdb-based matching was biased toward anti-spike CD8 responses and missed private and CD4 specificities.

This clonotype was seen repeatedly, ten times or more. No antigen is known for it. The CDR3 length is 14 residues. Germline CDR1 DFQATT, CDR2 SNEGSKA (reference sequence). Unique molecular identifiers were affixed to single, distinct cDNA molecules. A single record per CDR3 protein comes from TCRdb applying MiXCR to the 5' RACE reads. The table has 25,000 to 35,000 distinct CDR3 sequences, 2.9% seen once. Material for sequencing was whole blood. This chain joins TRBV20-1 and TRBJ1-2; 8 positions match TRBD1. This TCR came from an adult who was a healthcare worker with PCR-confirmed SARS-CoV-2 infection or an uninfected control (not recorded which). The CDR3, as DNA: TGCAGCCTGAAGACAGGGGCTGGTGACTATGGCTACACCTTC. As protein: CSLKTGAGDYGYTF.